The sequence of this T cell receptor beta chain was determined in a study of blood T cell repertoires in COVID-19. At the level of the study: Acute-phase and convalescent COVID-19 samples originated in the United States, Italy and Spain.

The CDR3 length is 15 residues. Germline V CDR1 and CDR2: LNHDA, SQIVND (reference sequence). V dropped 1 base and J dropped 4; count of bases not matched to a gene: 4. The table came from immunoSEQ multiplex PCR; TCRdb's copy has only in-frame clones and leaves some out. The sample holds about 220,000 clones; roughly 84% are singletons and the top ten take about 5.1%. Sequencing was carried out using peripheral blood. This chain links TRBV19 with TRBJ2-7, with 10 bases aligning to TRBD2. The sequence was collected from a woman aged 60-75 years who had recovered from COVID-19. The CDR3 protein is CASSIGAGGPYEQYF. The CDR3 nucleotides are TGTGCCAGTAGTATAGGAGCGGGGGGGCCATACGAGCAGTACTTC. The variable domain in full, with the rest retrieved from reference TRBV19 and TRBJ2-7, is DGGITQSPKYLFRKEGQNVTLSCEQNLNHDAMYWYRQDPGQGLRLIYYSQIVNDFQKGDIAEGYSVSREKKESFPLTVTSAQKNPTAFYLCASSIGAGGPYEQYFGPGTRLTVT.